This TCR beta chain was identified in a study of blood T cells in healthy people across ages. Study-level findings and limits: Strong correlation existed between TCR beta diversity and naive T cell percentage.

Total RNA was extracted at no less than 6 micrograms per sample. A word on this clonotype: Its matching antigen is unknown.

Trimming pared 5 bases from V and 2 bases from J, leaving 5 bases between. The CDR3 loop spans 11 amino acids. The germline gives CDR1 DFQATT, CDR2 SNEGSKA (reference sequence). Alongside a J-beta primer mix, a sample-barcoded 5' primer served in a second PCR lasting roughly 6 to 11 cycles. From the 5' RACE reads, TCRdb called clonotypes with MiXCR, one entry per CDR3 protein. The sample contains nearly 800,000 distinct CDR3 sequences, approximately 60% of which appear only once. This TCR derives from a man aged 40-55 years in good health. Sample: blood. The chain is built from TRBV20-1 and TRBJ2-3; D uncertain. The CDR3, as DNA: TGCAGTGCTTTTCTCACAGATACGCAGTATTTT. It is translated as CSAFLTDTQYF.